A selection of T cell receptor beta chains follows, all from one sample in a study of neurological immune-mediated disorders. TCRdb processed the 5' RACE reads anew with MiXCR; each CDR3 protein has one entry. This table has roughly 30,000 distinct CDR3 sequences, roughly 12% appearing once. Material for sequencing was PBMCs. The source is a woman between 55 and 75 years old in good health. Both conserved end residues are part of each CDR3. The order of the fields is V gene, clone size, D gene, J gene, CDR3 protein, CDR3 DNA. D genes are given only for firm matches. Some rows have no size entry. The others give once, few or many, or a class for an expanded clone.

v_call: TRBV4-3; clone_size: many; d_call: NA; j_call: TRBJ1-1; cdr3_aa: CASSPQWGVVVF; cdr3_nt: TGCGCCAGCAGCCCTCAGTGGGGCGTAGTAGTCTTT
v_call: TRBV20-1; clone_size: NA; d_call: NA; j_call: TRBJ2-7; cdr3_aa: CSALGAHQRDEQYF; cdr3_nt: TGCAGTGCCCTCGGCGCACACCAACGCGACGAGCAATACTTC
v_call: TRBV7-2; clone_size: many; d_call: TRBD1; j_call: TRBJ1-2; cdr3_aa: CASSLGGQGVSNYGYTF; cdr3_nt: TGTGCCAGCAGCTTAGGGGGACAGGGTGTGTCTAACTATGGCTACACCTTC
v_call: TRBV4-1; clone_size: many; d_call: TRBD2; j_call: TRBJ2-3; cdr3_aa: CASSQDSSGGATDTQYF; cdr3_nt: TGCGCCAGCAGCCAAGATTCAAGCGGGGGGGCCACAGATACGCAGTATTTT
v_call: TRBV6-5; clone_size: few; d_call: NA; j_call: TRBJ2-3; cdr3_aa: CASSYGGGRDTQYF; cdr3_nt: TGTGCCAGCAGTTACGGGGGGGGGCGAGATACGCAGTATTTT
v_call: TRBV4-3; clone_size: once; d_call: NA; j_call: TRBJ1-4; cdr3_aa: CASSFYICSASEGSTNEKLFF; cdr3_nt: NA
v_call: TRBV19; clone_size: few; d_call: NA; j_call: TRBJ1-2; cdr3_aa: CASRAGGYGYTF; cdr3_nt: TGTGCCAGTAGGGCAGGAGGCTATGGCTACACCTTC
v_call: TRBV18; clone_size: many; d_call: NA; j_call: TRBJ1-2; cdr3_aa: CASSPPETNYGYTF; cdr3_nt: TGTGCCAGCTCACCCCCGGAGACTAACTATGGCTACACCTTC
v_call: TRBV5-5; clone_size: many; d_call: TRBD1; j_call: TRBJ1-5; cdr3_aa: CASSVGTGGRGQPQHF; cdr3_nt: TGTGCCAGCAGCGTTGGGACAGGGGGCAGGGGACAGCCCCAGCATTTT
v_call: TRBV3-1; clone_size: many; d_call: NA; j_call: TRBJ1-4; cdr3_aa: CASSPNPGINEKLFF; cdr3_nt: TGTGCCAGCAGCCCCAACCCGGGGATTAATGAAAAACTGTTTTTT
v_call: TRBV4-1; clone_size: many; d_call: NA; j_call: TRBJ2-7; cdr3_aa: CASSHIPSSYEQYF; cdr3_nt: TGCGCCAGCAGCCACATCCCAAGCTCCTACGAGCAGTACTTC
v_call: TRBV6-1; clone_size: many; d_call: NA; j_call: TRBJ1-2; cdr3_aa: CASSEGASTMGYTF; cdr3_nt: TGTGCCAGCAGTGAAGGAGCCTCCACCATGGGCTACACCTTC
v_call: TRBV3-1; clone_size: many; d_call: NA; j_call: TRBJ2-4; cdr3_aa: CASSQAENIRYF; cdr3_nt: TGTGCCAGCAGCCAGGCCGAAAACATTCGGTACTTC
v_call: TRBV5-1; clone_size: many; d_call: NA; j_call: TRBJ1-1; cdr3_aa: CASSFLFDTEAFF; cdr3_nt: TGCGCCAGCAGCTTTTTGTTCGACACTGAAGCTTTCTTT
v_call: TRBV7-3; clone_size: many; d_call: NA; j_call: TRBJ2-5; cdr3_aa: CASSLGFRETQYF; cdr3_nt: TGTGCCAGCAGCTTAGGGTTCCGGGAGACCCAGTACTTC
v_call: TRBV5-1; clone_size: many; d_call: NA; j_call: TRBJ2-3; cdr3_aa: CASSLIQLNTDTQYF; cdr3_nt: TGCGCCAGCAGCTTGATACAGCTTAACACAGATACGCAGTATTTT
v_call: TRBV5-1; clone_size: many; d_call: TRBD2; j_call: TRBJ2-3; cdr3_aa: CASSDTSGGDTQYF; cdr3_nt: TGCGCCAGCAGCGATACTAGCGGGGGGGATACGCAGTATTTT
v_call: TRBV6-6; clone_size: many; d_call: NA; j_call: TRBJ1-6; cdr3_aa: CASSLERRGVNLGDSPLHF; cdr3_nt: TGTGCCAGCAGTTTGGAGCGACGGGGCGTAAACTTAGGGGATTCACCCCTCCACTTT
v_call: TRBV6-6; clone_size: many; d_call: NA; j_call: TRBJ1-1; cdr3_aa: CASSYSAPGEVSEAFF; cdr3_nt: TGTGCCAGCAGTTACTCGGCCCCCGGGGAAGTTTCTGAAGCTTTCTTT
v_call: TRBV6-2/TRBV6-3; clone_size: many; d_call: TRBD2; j_call: TRBJ2-1; cdr3_aa: CASSTLAGGPGYNEQFF; cdr3_nt: TGTGCCAGCAGCACACTAGCGGGGGGGCCGGGATACAATGAGCAGTTCTTC